The 27 T cell receptor beta chains listed next were all sequenced from one sample in a study of T cells in Graves' hyperthyroidism and ophthalmopathy (dated by TCRdb to the late 2010s). The library was built by means of multiplex PCR. The sequencing machine was an Illumina HiSeq 2000. Amplification of TCR beta CDR3 regions was carried out from RNA transcripts. A first-round RT-PCR of the TCR CDR3 used the HTBI primer set with the Qiagen OneStep RT-PCR kit. In-frame beta chains were kept once TCRdb had trimmed the public reads at Q25 with fastp and called clones with MiXCR. Rows are unified per CDR3 protein, each entry keeping the most common DNA and genes. This sample is represented by about 510,000 distinct CDR3 sequences; 46% of them were singletons. The leading ten clones occupy around 44% of the sample. The sequencing input was peripheral blood or thyroid tissue (not recorded which). These receptors were taken from an adult woman with Graves' disease, either hyperthyroidism or ophthalmopathy (not recorded which).

Notes on this clonotype: With a much larger clone just one base away, this may be a read error. The chain recombines TRBV29-1 with TRBJ1-2, with D perhaps TRBD1 (5 bases). Germline-derived CDR1 and CDR2 are SQVTM and ANQGSEA. The ends were cut back, 6 bases at V and 4 bases at J, with 18 bases in the middle. CDR3 length: 14 residues. CDR3 nucleotides: TGCAGCGTCGCAACCCGAGACGGGGCCTATGGCTACACCTTC. Its translation: CSVATRDGAYGYTF. Using reference TRBV29-1 and TRBJ1-2 for the parts outside the CDR3, the full variable domain is SAVISQKPSRDICQRGTSLTIQCQVDSQVTMMFWYRQQPGQSLTLIATANQGSEATYESGFVIDKFPISRPNLTFSTLTVSNMSPEDSSIYLCSVATRDGAYGYTFGSGTRLTVV.

The chain combines TRBV7-9 with TRBJ1-4; unclear D gene. V dropped 5 bases and J dropped 8 bases, with 15 bases sitting between them. This CDR3 spans 14 amino acids. Germline V gene data show CDR1 as SEHNR and CDR2 as FQNEAQ (reference sequence). The CDR3 coding sequence is TGTGCCAGCAGCGAAGGGAGGACCGTCGAAAAACTGTTTTTT. This encodes CASSEGRTVEKLFF.

The chain has TRBV29-1 and TRBJ1-4; 7 bases agree with TRBD1. J was trimmed by 4 bases and V by 5 bases; bases with no gene match: 4. CDR1 and CDR2 from the germline V gene are SQVTM and ANQGSEA. The CDR3 spans 13 residues. The CDR3 sequence: CSVRSGGNEKLFF. Here the CDR3 DNA reads TGCAGCGTTCGATCAGGGGGTAATGAAAAACTGTTTTTT.

The rearrangement links TRBV20-1 to TRBJ2-2, with 10 bases lining up with TRBD1. The CDR3 runs to 16 residues. The junction had 6 bases not matched to a gene; V was cut back by 2 bases and J by 3 bases. Germline-derived CDR1 and CDR2 are DFQATT and SNEGSKA (reference sequence). The CDR3 DNA reads TGCAGTGCTAGACCGACGGGACAGGGGCACACCGGGGAGCTGTTTTTT. Its protein is CSARPTGQGHTGELFF.

V and J are TRBV20-1 and TRBJ1-2; no definite D call. The CDR3 is 13 amino acids. CDR1 and CDR2 (germline): DFQATT, SNEGSKA (reference sequence). V was shortened by 5 bases and J by 8 bases, with 18 bases between the two germline ends. The DNA for the CDR3 is TGCAGTGCTGCTTACTACATCGACGGCGGCTACACCTTC. Translated: CSAAYYIDGGYTF.

The chain combines TRBV25-1 with TRBJ1-5; D is possibly TRBD1 (5 bases). The length of the CDR3 is 16 residues. With 4 bases removed from V and 0 bases from J, the gap between germline ends came to 13 bases. Germline V CDR1 and CDR2: MGHDK, SYGVNS. CDR3 DNA: TGTGCCAGCAGTGCTAAGGACAAGTATAGCAATCAGCCCCAGCATTTT. Its protein product is CASSAKDKYSNQPQHF.

The rearrangement links TRBV7-2 to TRBJ2-7; a possible D gene is TRBD2 (5 bases). Matching the DNA end better, TRBJ2-1 makes the J call doubtful. The germline V gene encodes CDR1 SGHTA and CDR2 FQGNSA. The CDR3 is 13 amino acids. The CDR3 DNA follows: TGTGCCAGCAGCTTAAGCGGAGCAGCCGAGCAGTTCTTC. Encoded protein: CASSLSGAAEQFF.

The chain uses TRBV25-1 and TRBJ1-1; TRBD1 matches 7 bases. With 2 bases clipped from V and 4 bases from J, the junction kept 7 bases outside the gene matches. Looked up from germline, CDR1 is MGHDK and CDR2 is SYGVNS. CDR3 length: 15 amino acids. The CDR3 loop is CASSEPRTGVTEAFF. CDR3 nucleotide sequence: TGTGCCAGCAGTGAACCCAGGACAGGCGTCACTGAAGCTTTCTTT.

This chain uses TRBV20-1 with TRBJ2-7; 9 nucleotides match TRBD1. After removal of 0 bases from V and 2 bases from J, the junction contained 5 bases not matched to a gene. Looked up from germline, CDR1 is DFQATT and CDR2 is SNEGSKA (reference sequence). The length of the CDR3 is 15 residues. This CDR3 is CSARDVTGGPYEQYF. CDR3 in DNA: TGCAGTGCTAGAGACGTGACAGGGGGGCCCTACGAGCAGTACTTC.

Ten or more counts support this clonotype. V gene TRBV7-2 combines with J gene TRBJ1-5; weak D call: TRBD1 (6 bases). CDR1 is SGHTA, CDR2 FQGNSA, per germline. V lost 6 bases to trimming and J lost 6 bases, with 12 bases between them. CDR3 size: 13 residues. The CDR3 sequence: CASRQGIGQPQHF. For the CDR3, the DNA is TGTGCCAGCAGACAGGGAATCGGTCAGCCCCAGCATTTT.

The chain employs TRBV24-1 and TRBJ1-1; D uncertain. Deletions cut 4 bases from V and 2 bases from J, with 13 bases between. The CDR3 is 15 residues long. CDR1 is KGHDR, CDR2 SFDVKD, per germline. The CDR3 DNA reads as TGTGCCACCAGTGAACAGTACACGTTAAACACTGAAGCTTTCTTT. As protein: CATSEQYTLNTEAFF.

This clonotype was observed at least ten times. The chain carries TRBV6-5 and TRBJ2-6, with D unclear. The V end was cut by 2 bases, the J end by 4 bases, with 3 bases between. The CDR3 sequence is 13 residues long. Germline V gene data show CDR1 as MNHEY and CDR2 as SVGAGI. Here the CDR3 reads CASSYPGANVLTF. The CDR3 nucleotides are TGTGCCAGCAGTTACCCGGGGGCCAACGTCCTGACTTTC.

This clonotype turned up a few times. The chain carries TRBV10-3 and TRBJ2-5; D is possibly TRBD1 or TRBD2 (5 bases each). Germline-derived CDR1 and CDR2 are ENHRY and SYGVKD. The CDR3 runs 14 residues. The ends were cut back, 0 bases at V and 5 bases at J, with 10 bases in the middle. The CDR3 bases are TGTGCCATCAGTGAGTCGGGGGTTTCGGAGACCCAGTACTTC. Translating it yields CAISESGVSETQYF.

This clonotype was seen more than once but under ten times. The chain recombines TRBV11-2 with TRBJ2-7; 14 nucleotides line up with TRBD2. CDR1 and CDR2 (germline): SGHAT, FQNNGV. V trimming: 6 bases; J trimming: 4 bases; junction bases outside the gene matches: 14. This CDR3 is built from 18 residues. The DNA of the CDR3 is TGTGCCAGCAGATCTCAACCGGGACTAGCGGGAGTGTTGTACGAGCAGTACTTC. Translated, it gives CASRSQPGLAGVLYEQYF.

The chain links TRBV7-2 to TRBJ2-7, with D unresolved. The CDR3 covers 13 residues. V lost 5 bases to trimming and J lost 0 bases, with 8 bases between them. CDR1 SGHTA and CDR2 FQGNSA come from the germline V gene. CDR3 sequence (DNA): TGTGCCAGCAGCCCTTACTCCTCCTACGAGCAGTACTTC. This encodes CASSPYSSYEQYF.

In this sample, this clonotype turned up a few times. The rearrangement uses TRBV28 and TRBJ2-7; TRBD1 agrees at 12 bases. The CDR3 covers 13 residues. Germline values: CDR1 MDHEN, CDR2 SYDVKM. Germline trimming cut 9 bases from V and 4 bases from J; bases unmatched to any gene: 4. CDR3 protein: CASRDRGRYEQYF. The DNA for the CDR3 is TGTGCCAGTAGGGACAGGGGGCGGTACGAGCAGTACTTC.

This clonotype occurred once. The V and J genes are TRBV20-1 and TRBJ1-4; no firm D call. Germline CDR1 is DFQATT and CDR2 is SNEGSKA (reference sequence). The CDR3 spans 14 residues. Trimming took off 5 bases at V and 8 bases at J, with 18 bases between the two ends. This CDR3 is CSAGLGRSREKLFF. The CDR3 DNA follows: TGCAGTGCTGGGCTCGGGAGGTCACGGGAAAAACTGTTTTTT.

This clonotype was counted a few times. The chain carries TRBV5-1 and TRBJ2-2; D is perhaps TRBD1 (5 bases). Trimming shortened V by 4 bases and J by 6 bases, and 13 bases separated the two germline ends. The germline V gene has CDR1 SGHRS and CDR2 YFSETQ. The CDR3 runs 14 residues. As DNA, the CDR3 is TGCGCCAGCAGCGTGACAGTCTGGGCCGGGGAGCTGTTTTTT. This gives the protein CASSVTVWAGELFF.

J is TRBJ1-3 and V is TRBV5-1; D is ambiguous. The CDR3 contains 14 residues. Germline V gene sequence: CDR1 SGHRS, CDR2 YFSETQ. Trimming took off 6 bases at V and 1 base at J, with 11 bases between the two ends. CDR3 sequence reads: CASTTDYSGNTIYF. Written as DNA, the CDR3 is TGCGCCAGCACCACTGATTATTCTGGAAACACCATATATTTT.

This clonotype has more than one count but fewer than ten. This chain links TRBV19 with TRBJ2-7, with TRBD2 identical over 15 bases. This CDR3 has 15 residues. Germline V gives CDR1 LNHDA, CDR2 SQIVND (reference sequence). V lost 8 bases to trimming and J lost 3 bases; unmatched junction nucleotides: 5. The CDR3, as DNA: TGTGCCAGTGGACTAGCGGGAGGGCCGGGCTACGAGCAGTACTTC. Translation: CASGLAGGPGYEQYF. Combining the CDR3 with reference TRBV19 and TRBJ2-7 gives the whole variable domain DGGITQSPKYLFRKEGQNVTLSCEQNLNHDAMYWYRQDPGQGLRLIYYSQIVNDFQKGDIAEGYSVSREKKESFPLTVTSAQKNPTAFYLCASGLAGGPGYEQYFGPGTRLTVT.

In its sample, this clonotype was seen many times. V is TRBV14 and J is TRBJ1-5; D gene ambiguous. Germline loops: CDR1 SGHDN, CDR2 FVKESK. V was pared by 3 bases and J by 5 bases, with 11 bases between. This CDR3 spans 14 amino acids. DNA for the CDR3: TGTGCCAGCAGCCAGACACTGGTCGATCAGCCCCAGCATTTT. This translates into CASSQTLVDQPQHF.

This chain links TRBV27 with TRBJ1-3; tentative D call: TRBD1 (6 bases). Germline V CDR1 and CDR2: MNHEY, SMNVEV (reference sequence). This CDR3 contains 15 residues. V lost 6 bases, J lost 4 bases, and 16 bases lay in between. DNA for the CDR3: TGTGCCAGCAGCTTCGACAGGCGTCCGGGAAACACCATATATTTT. It encodes CASSFDRRPGNTIYF.

On this clonotype itself: A read error may be the cause here, since a much bigger clone is one base away. The V call is TRBV2, the J call TRBJ1-2; D is ambiguous. Germline V gene data show CDR1 as SNHLY and CDR2 as FYNNEI. This CDR3 contains 14 residues. The CDR3 DNA sequence: TGTGCCGGCAGTGTGCCCAGAGGGTGGGATGGCTACACCTTC. Translation: CAGSVPRGWDGYTF.

Here the CDR3 DNA reads TGCAGTGCTAGAGCGGCACAGGGTAGGAATCAGCCCCAGTACTTC. This translates into CSARAAQGRNQPQYF. The rearrangement joins TRBV20-1 to TRBJ2-5, with D possibly TRBD1 on 6 matching bases. The CDR3 length is 15 residues. Germline CDR1 DFQATT, CDR2 SNEGSKA (reference sequence). Trimming took off 1 base at V and 9 bases at J, with 21 bases between the two ends.

This clonotype was picked up a small number of times. The chain carries TRBV2 and TRBJ2-3, with D tentatively TRBD2 (5 bases). The CDR3 loop spans 17 amino acids. Germline V gives CDR1 SNHLY, CDR2 FYNNEI. Trimming stripped 7 bases from V and 0 bases from J, with 20 bases between. The CDR3 nucleotides are TGTGCCAGCAAAGTCGGGCTAGCCGATCCTAGCACAGATACGCAGTATTTT. It codes for CASKVGLADPSTDTQYF.

The chain has TRBV2 and TRBJ1-3; the match to TRBD1 covers 7 bases. Germline trimming cut 4 bases from V and 2 bases from J; bases unmatched to any gene: 5. The CDR3 loop spans 15 amino acids. Per germline, CDR1 SNHLY and CDR2 FYNNEI. Here the CDR3 reads CASSGGTGAGNTIYF. The CDR3 coding sequence is TGTGCCAGCAGTGGAGGCACAGGGGCTGGAAACACCATATATTTT.

This clonotype was counted many times. This sequence joins TRBV6-5 and TRBJ1-5, with 7 bases identical to TRBD1. V trimming: 6 bases; J trimming: 2 bases; junction bases outside the gene matches: 10. Per the germline V gene, CDR1 is MNHEY and CDR2 is SVGAGI. CDR3 size: 16 residues. CDR3 DNA sequence: TGTGCCAGCAGCTCCGGGACAGCTATAGGCAATCAGCCCCAGCATTTT. This translates into CASSSGTAIGNQPQHF.